This T cell receptor beta chain is from a study of cytomegalovirus exposure and HLA in healthy donors. Across the study: HLA-typed donors were the source of around 87 million unique TCRs, which an early data release held. Within the Caucasian-associated ancestry cluster were around 80% of the approximately 400 genotyped donors.

PCR involved 60 Vbeta and 13 Jbeta primers. This table comes from immunoSEQ multiplex PCR, and its TCRdb copy is limited to in-frame clones, with some not included. The data show over 100,000 clones, over 70% seen once. Points on this clone: Its antigen is undetermined.

The ends were cut back, 3 bases at V and 9 bases at J, with 17 bases in the middle. Germline V gene data show CDR1 as LGHNA and CDR2 as YSLEER. This CDR3 is built from 14 residues. Findings and caveats of the study: In a later analysis, at a false discovery rate of 0.05, approximately 16,000 TCR beta sequences matched HLA alleles.

The donors, nominally healthy at sampling, likely had unrecorded immune exposures. The receptor was derived from a woman in her 40s in good health and CMV-seropositive. This chain joins TRBV4-3 and TRBJ1-1; maybe TRBD1 (5 bases). The source material was PBMCs. This CDR3 reads CASSQGPAEGKAFF. CDR3 coding DNA: TGCGCCAGCAGCCAGGGACCTGCGGAGGGTAAAGCTTTCTTT.